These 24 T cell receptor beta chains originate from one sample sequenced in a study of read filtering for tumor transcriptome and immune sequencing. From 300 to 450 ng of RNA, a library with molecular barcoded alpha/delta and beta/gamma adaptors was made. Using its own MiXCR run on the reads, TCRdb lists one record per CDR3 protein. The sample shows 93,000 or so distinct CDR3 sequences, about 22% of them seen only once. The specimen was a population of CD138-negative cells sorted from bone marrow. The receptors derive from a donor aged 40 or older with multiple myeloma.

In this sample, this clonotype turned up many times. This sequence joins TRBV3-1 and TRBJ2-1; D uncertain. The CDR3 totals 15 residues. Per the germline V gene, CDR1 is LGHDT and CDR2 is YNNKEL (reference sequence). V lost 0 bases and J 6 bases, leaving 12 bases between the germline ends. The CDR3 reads CASSQDLTEGNEQFF. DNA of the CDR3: TGTGCCAGCAGCCAAGATCTCACGGAAGGCAATGAGCAGTTCTTC.

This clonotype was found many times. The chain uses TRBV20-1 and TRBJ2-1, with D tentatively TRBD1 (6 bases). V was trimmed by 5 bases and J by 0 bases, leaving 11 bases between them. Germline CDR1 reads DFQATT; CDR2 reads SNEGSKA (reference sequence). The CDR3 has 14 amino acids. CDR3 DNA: TGCAGTGCTGGGGGCCTTAGCTCCTACAATGAGCAGTTCTTC. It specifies CSAGGLSSYNEQFF.

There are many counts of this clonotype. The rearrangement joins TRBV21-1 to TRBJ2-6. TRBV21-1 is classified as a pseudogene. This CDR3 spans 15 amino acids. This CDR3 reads CASSLVQIGANVLTF. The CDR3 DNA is TGTGCCAGCAGCCTCGTTCAAATTGGGGCCAACGTCCTGACTTTC.

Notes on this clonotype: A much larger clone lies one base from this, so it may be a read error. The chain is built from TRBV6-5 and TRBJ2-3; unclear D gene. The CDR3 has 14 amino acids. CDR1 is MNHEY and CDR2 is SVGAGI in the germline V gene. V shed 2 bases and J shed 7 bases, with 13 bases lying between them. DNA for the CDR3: TGTGCCAGCAGTTACAACTCCCGTACATATACGCAGTATTTT. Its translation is CASSYNSRTYTQYF.

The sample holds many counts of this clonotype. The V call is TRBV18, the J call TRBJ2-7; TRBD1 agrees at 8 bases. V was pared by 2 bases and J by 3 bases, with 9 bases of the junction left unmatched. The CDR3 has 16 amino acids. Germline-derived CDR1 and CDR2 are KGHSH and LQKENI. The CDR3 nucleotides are TGTGCCAGCTCACCAACAATGGGGACAGGAGACTACGAGCAGTACTTC. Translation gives CASSPTMGTGDYEQYF.

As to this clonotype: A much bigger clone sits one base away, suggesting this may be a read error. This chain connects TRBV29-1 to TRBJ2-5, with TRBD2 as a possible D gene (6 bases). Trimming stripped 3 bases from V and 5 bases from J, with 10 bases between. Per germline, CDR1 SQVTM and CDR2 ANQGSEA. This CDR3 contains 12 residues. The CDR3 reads CSVEWGDETQYF. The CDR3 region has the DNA TGCAGCGTTGAGTGGGGGGATGAGACCCAGTACTTC.

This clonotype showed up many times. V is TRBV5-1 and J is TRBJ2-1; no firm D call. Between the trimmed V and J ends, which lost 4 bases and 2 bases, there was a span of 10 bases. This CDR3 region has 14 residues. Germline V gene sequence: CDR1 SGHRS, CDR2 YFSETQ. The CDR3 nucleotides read TGCGCCAGCAGCACCGGGCAGACCTACAATGAGCAGTTCTTC. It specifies CASSTGQTYNEQFF. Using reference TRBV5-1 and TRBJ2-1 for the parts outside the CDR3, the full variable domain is KAGVTQTPRYLIKTRGQQVTLSCSPISGHRSVSWYQQTPGQGLQFLFEYFSETQRNKGNFPGRFSGRQFSNSRSEMNVSTLELGDSALYLCASSTGQTYNEQFFGPGTRLTVL.

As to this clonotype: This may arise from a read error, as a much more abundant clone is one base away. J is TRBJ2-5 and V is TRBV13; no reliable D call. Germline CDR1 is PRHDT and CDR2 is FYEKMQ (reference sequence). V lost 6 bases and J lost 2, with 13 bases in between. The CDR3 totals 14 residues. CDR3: CASRGGMIQETQYF. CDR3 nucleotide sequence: TGTGCCAGCAGAGGTGGGATGATTCAAGAGACCCAGTACTTC.

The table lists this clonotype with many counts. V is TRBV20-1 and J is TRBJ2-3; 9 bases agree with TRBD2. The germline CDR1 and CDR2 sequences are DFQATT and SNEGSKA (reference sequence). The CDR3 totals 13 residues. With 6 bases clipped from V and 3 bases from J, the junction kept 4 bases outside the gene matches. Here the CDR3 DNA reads TGCAGTGCCGCGACTAGCGGTACAGATACGCAGTATTTT. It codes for CSAATSGTDTQYF.

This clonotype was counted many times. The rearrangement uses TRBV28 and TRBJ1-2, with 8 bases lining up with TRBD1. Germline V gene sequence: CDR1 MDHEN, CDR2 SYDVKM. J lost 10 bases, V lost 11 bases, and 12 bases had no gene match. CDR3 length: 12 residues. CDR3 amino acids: CAGLSRDRSYTF. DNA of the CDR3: TGTGCCGGCCTTTCAAGGGACAGGTCCTACACCTTC.

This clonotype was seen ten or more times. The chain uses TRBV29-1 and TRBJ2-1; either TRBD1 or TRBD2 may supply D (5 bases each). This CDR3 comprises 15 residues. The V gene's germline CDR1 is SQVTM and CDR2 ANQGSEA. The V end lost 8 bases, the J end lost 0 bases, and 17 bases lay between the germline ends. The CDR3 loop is CSFGDGHSSYNEQFF. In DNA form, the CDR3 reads TGCAGCTTCGGGGACGGGCACAGCTCCTACAATGAGCAGTTCTTC.

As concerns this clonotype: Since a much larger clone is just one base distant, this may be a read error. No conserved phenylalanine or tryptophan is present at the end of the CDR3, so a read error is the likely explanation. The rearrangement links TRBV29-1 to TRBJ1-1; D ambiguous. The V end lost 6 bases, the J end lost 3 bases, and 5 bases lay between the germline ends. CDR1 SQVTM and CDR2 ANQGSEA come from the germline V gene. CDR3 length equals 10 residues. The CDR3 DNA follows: TGCAGCGTCCGTTACACTGAAGCTTTCTCT. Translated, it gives CSVRYTEAFS.

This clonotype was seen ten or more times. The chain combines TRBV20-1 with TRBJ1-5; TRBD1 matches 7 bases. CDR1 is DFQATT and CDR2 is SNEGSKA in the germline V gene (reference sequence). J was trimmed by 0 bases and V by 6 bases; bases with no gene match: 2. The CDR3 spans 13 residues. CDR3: CSARQGSNQPQHF. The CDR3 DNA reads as TGCAGTGCGAGACAGGGTAGCAATCAGCCCCAGCATTTT.

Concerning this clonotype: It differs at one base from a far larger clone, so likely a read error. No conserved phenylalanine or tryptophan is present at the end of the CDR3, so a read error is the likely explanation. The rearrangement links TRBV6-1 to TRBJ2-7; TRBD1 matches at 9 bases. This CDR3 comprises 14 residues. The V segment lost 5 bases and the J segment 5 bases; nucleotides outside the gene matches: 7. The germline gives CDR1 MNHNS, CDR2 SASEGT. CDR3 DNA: TGTGCCAGCAGTTTCGGGACAGGGATCCACGAGCAGTACTTG. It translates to CASSFGTGIHEQYL.

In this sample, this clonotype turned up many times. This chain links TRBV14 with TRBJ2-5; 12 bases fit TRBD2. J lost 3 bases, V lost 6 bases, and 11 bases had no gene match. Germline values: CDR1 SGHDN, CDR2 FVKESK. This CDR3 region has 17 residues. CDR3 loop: CASSKSRGLAGKETQYF. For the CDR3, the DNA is TGTGCCAGCAGTAAATCGAGAGGACTAGCGGGGAAAGAGACCCAGTACTTC.

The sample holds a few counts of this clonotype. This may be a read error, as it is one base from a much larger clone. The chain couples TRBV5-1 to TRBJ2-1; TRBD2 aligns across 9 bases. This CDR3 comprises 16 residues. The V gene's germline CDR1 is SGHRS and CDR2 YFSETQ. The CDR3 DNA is TGCGCCAGCAGCTTGTGGGCGGGGGGGCACGACAATGAGCAGCTCTTC. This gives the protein CASSLWAGGHDNEQLF.

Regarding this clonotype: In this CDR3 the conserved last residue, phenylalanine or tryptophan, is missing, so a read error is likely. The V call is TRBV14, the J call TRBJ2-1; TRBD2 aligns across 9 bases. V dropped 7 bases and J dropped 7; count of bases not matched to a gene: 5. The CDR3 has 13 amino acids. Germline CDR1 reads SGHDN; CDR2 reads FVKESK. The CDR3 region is CASTGTSWNEQFL. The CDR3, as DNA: TGTGCCAGCACCGGGACTAGCTGGAATGAGCAGTTCCTC.

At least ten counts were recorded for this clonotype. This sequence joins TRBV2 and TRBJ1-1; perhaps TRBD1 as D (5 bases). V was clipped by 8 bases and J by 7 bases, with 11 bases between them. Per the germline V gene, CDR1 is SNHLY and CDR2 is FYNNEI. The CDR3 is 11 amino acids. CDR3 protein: CASLRAYEAFF. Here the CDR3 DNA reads TGTGCCAGCCTCAGGGCGTATGAAGCTTTCTTT.

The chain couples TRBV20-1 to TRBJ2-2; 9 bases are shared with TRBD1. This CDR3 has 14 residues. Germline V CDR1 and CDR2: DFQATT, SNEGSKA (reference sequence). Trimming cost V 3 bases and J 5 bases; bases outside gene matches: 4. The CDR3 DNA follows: TGCAGTGCTAGCCGGGACAGGGTGACCGGGGAGCTGTTTTTT. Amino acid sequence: CSASRDRVTGELFF.

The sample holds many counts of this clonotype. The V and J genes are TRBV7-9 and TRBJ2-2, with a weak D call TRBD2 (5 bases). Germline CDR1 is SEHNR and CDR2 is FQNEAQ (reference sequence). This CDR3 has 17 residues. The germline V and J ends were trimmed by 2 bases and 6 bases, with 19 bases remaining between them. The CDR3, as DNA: TGTGCCAGCAGCTTAAGTAGCGATTGGGTTTTCGCCGGGGAGCTGTTTTTT. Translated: CASSLSSDWVFAGELFF. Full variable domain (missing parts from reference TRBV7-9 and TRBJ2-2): DTGVSQNPRHKITKRGQNVTFRCDPISEHNRLYWYRQTLGQGPEFLTYFQNEAQLEKSRLLSDRFSAERPKGSFSTLEIQRTEQGDSAMYLCASSLSSDWVFAGELFFGEGSRLTVL.

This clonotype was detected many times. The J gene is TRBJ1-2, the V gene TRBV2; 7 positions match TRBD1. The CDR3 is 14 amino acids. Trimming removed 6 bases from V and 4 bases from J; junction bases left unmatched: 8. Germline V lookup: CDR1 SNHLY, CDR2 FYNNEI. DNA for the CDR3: TGTGCCAGCAGGATACAGGGGACGGGCTATGGCTACACCTTC. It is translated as CASRIQGTGYGYTF.

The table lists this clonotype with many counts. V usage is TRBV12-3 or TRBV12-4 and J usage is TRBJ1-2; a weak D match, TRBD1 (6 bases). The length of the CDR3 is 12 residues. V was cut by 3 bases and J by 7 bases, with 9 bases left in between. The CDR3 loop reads CASSLGASGYTF. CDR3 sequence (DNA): TGTGCCAGCAGTTTGGGGGCGTCTGGCTACACCTTC.

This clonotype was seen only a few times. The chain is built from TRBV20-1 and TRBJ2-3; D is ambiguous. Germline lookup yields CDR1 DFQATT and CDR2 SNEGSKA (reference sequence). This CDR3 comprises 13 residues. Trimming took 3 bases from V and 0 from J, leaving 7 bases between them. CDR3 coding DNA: TGCAGTGCTAGCGGACCTAGCACAGATACGCAGTATTTT. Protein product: CSASGPSTDTQYF.

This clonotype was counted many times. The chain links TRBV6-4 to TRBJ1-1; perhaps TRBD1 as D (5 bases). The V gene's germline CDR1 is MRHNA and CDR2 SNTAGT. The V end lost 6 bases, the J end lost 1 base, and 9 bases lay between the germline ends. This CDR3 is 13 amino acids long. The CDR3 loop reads CASSRTKNTEAFF. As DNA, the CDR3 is TGTGCCAGCAGCAGGACAAAGAACACTGAAGCTTTCTTT.